This TCR beta chain was captured by sequencing in a study of metastatic and nonmetastatic thyroid tumors. The overall study: Both malignant and benign thyroid patients supplied peripheral blood and tumor or nodule tissue samples, across which the repertoires of these patients were then compared. Study results and limitations: For both blood and tumor, malignant thyroid tumors reportedly showed significantly higher TCR beta diversity than benign nodules did.

Patients had received no treatment of any kind before thyroid surgery. As processed by the authors: Clinicopathological groups differed in CDR3, with these differences serving to build a distant-metastasis classifier for papillary thyroid cancer. With MiXCR, TCRdb reprocessed the PCR reads. TCRdb's processing, not the authors' own work, is the source of the V and J calls. The table lists about 20,000 clones, around 30% of them singletons. This clone is medium-sized by share. The antigen is unknown. The CDR3 runs to 15 residues. V gave up 2 bases and J gave up 6 bases; unmatched junction bases: 6. Germline assignment: CDR1 SGHAT and CDR2 FQNNGV.

Sequencing was performed on tumor tissue. V is TRBV11-2 and J is TRBJ2-2; TRBD2 agrees at 7 bases. The TCR was taken from a male donor with papillary thyroid cancer or a benign thyroid nodule (not recorded which). Some clones in this sample may be carry-over from other donors' samples. CDR3 in amino acids: CASSLSWGGSGELFF. The CDR3, as DNA: TGTGCCAGCAGCTTATCCTGGGGGGGGTCCGGGGAGCTGTTTTTT.